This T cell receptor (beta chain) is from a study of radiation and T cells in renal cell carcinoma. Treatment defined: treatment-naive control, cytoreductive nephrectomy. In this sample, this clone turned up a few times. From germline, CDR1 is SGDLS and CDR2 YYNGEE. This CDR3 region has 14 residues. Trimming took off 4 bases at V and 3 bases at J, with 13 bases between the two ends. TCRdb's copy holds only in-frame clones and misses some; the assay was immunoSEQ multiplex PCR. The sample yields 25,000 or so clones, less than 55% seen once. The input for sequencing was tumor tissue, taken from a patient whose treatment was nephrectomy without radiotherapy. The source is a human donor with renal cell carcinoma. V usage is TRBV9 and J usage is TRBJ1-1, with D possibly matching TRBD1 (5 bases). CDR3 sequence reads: CASSRGRVYTEAFF. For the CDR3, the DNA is TGTGCCAGCAGCCGAGGCAGGGTCTACACTGAAGCTTTCTTT. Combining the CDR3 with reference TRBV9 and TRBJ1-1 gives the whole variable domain DSGVTQTPKHLITATGQRVTLRCSPRSGDLSVYWYQQSLDQGLQFLIQYYNGEERAKGNILERFSAQQFPDLHSELNLSSLELGDSALYFCASSRGRVYTEAFFGQGTRLTVV.